The 26 T cell receptor beta chains given below trace back to one sample, sequenced in a study of T cell responses to AZD1222 COVID-19 vaccine. Data came from immunoSEQ multiplex PCR; TCRdb stores just in-frame clones and leaves some out. The sample yields about 100,000 clones, 70% to 90% seen once. The material sequenced was peripheral blood, taken on day 0 of AZD1222 vaccination. These receptors were obtained from an adult in good health.

The CDR3 protein is CASSLRSVGNYGYTF. The CDR3 nucleotides read TGTGCCAGTAGTTTGAGAAGCGTTGGGAACTATGGCTACACCTTC. V usage is TRBV19 and J usage is TRBJ1-2; unclear D gene. Germline V gene lookup returns CDR1 LNHDA and CDR2 SQIVND (reference sequence). V dropped 5 bases and J dropped 2 bases, with 15 bases sitting between them. The CDR3 runs to 15 residues.

CDR3 sequence: CASSLVEPTYEQYF. The CDR3 bases are TGTGCCAGCAGCTTAGTTGAGCCCACCTACGAGCAGTACTTC. The V gene is TRBV7-9, the J gene TRBJ2-7, with D hard to call. V was clipped by 1 base and J by 2 bases, with 9 bases between them. This CDR3 comprises 14 residues. The V gene's germline CDR1 is SEHNR and CDR2 FQNEAQ (reference sequence).

V and J are TRBV2 and TRBJ2-1; the D gene is possibly TRBD2 (7 bases). In germline, CDR1 is SNHLY, CDR2 FYNNEI. Trimming stripped 9 bases from V and 6 bases from J, with 15 bases between. The CDR3 is 13 residues long. Written as DNA, the CDR3 is TGTGCCAGGAAGGGGGAGGGAGGCAATGAGCAGTTCTTC. Amino acid sequence: CARKGEGGNEQFF. Using reference TRBV2 and TRBJ2-1 for the parts outside the CDR3, the full variable domain is EPEVTQTPSHQVTQMGQEVILRCVPISNHLYFYWYRQILGQKVEFLVSFYNNEISEKSEIFDDQFSVERPDGSNFTLKIRSTKLEDSAMYFCARKGEGGNEQFFGPGTRLTVL.

The gene calls are TRBV11-2 and TRBJ2-1; D may be TRBD1 or TRBD2 (6 bases each). The CDR3 has 12 amino acids. Trimming removed 2 bases at V and 8 bases at J, with 7 bases between. Per germline, CDR1 SGHAT and CDR2 FQNNGV. Written as DNA, the CDR3 is TGTGCCAGCAGCTTAAGGGGGGATGAGCAGTTCTTC. As protein: CASSLRGDEQFF.

This clone was recorded a few times. The V gene is TRBV7-6, the J gene TRBJ1-1; the D gene is possibly TRBD1 (6 bases). V was cut by 4 bases and J by 2 bases, with 8 bases left in between. CDR3 length: 13 amino acids. Germline V gene sequence: CDR1 SGHVS, CDR2 FNYEAQ. DNA of the CDR3: TGTGCCAGCAGCTCGGACAGCAACACTGAAGCTTTCTTT. Its translation is CASSSDSNTEAFF. Drawing the rest from reference TRBV7-6 and TRBJ1-1, the complete variable domain is GAGVSQSPRYKVTKRGQDVALRCDPISGHVSLYWYRQALGQGPEFLTYFNYEAQQDKSGLPNDRFSAERPEGSISTLTIQRTEQRDSAMYRCASSSDSNTEAFFGQGTRLTVV.

The rearrangement uses TRBV4-2 and TRBJ2-7; perhaps D is TRBD1 or TRBD2 (6 bases each). V gave up 5 bases and J gave up 3 bases, with 11 bases separating them. The germline CDR1 and CDR2 sequences are LGHNA and YNFKEQ. The CDR3 has 13 amino acids. DNA of the CDR3: TGTGCCAGCAGCTTCGGGGGCGGCTACGAGCAGTACTTC. Protein: CASSFGGGYEQYF.

This chain links TRBV3-1 (or the pseudogene TRBV3-2) with TRBJ2-5, with D unresolved. The germline gives CDR1 LGHDT, CDR2 YNNKEL (reference sequence). This CDR3 comprises 12 residues. V dropped 0 bases and J dropped 2 bases, with 1 base sitting between them. The CDR3 DNA sequence: TGTGCCAGCAGCCAAGATCAAGAGACCCAGTACTTC. Residues: CASSQDQETQYF.

V is TRBV5-1 and J is TRBJ1-6; perhaps TRBD1 as D (6 bases). This CDR3 comprises 14 residues. Germline CDR1 SGHRS, CDR2 YFSETQ. The V end lost 0 bases, the J end lost 7 bases, and 8 bases lay between the germline ends. The DNA of the CDR3 is TGCGCCAGCAGCTTGGTTCAGGGGAATTCACCCCTCCACTTT. Amino acid sequence: CASSLVQGNSPLHF.

V gene TRBV5-4 combines with J gene TRBJ2-7; no clear D. V lost 4 bases to trimming and J lost 7 bases, with 21 bases between them. The CDR3 is 15 residues long. CDR1 is SGHNT, CDR2 YYREEE, per germline (reference sequence). The CDR3 sequence: CASSTRKTIIEEQYF. CDR3 coding DNA: TGTGCCAGCAGCACTCGAAAGACAATCATCGAGGAGCAGTACTTC.

The chain uses TRBV6-1 and TRBJ1-4, with 10 bases fitting TRBD1. V gave up 6 bases and J gave up 8 bases; unmatched junction bases: 6. Germline assignment: CDR1 MNHNS and CDR2 SASEGT. The CDR3 contains 14 residues. The CDR3 DNA is TGTGCCAGCAGGATGGGACAGGGGAAAGAAAAACTGTTTTTT. It yields the protein CASRMGQGKEKLFF.

The rearrangement links TRBV10-3 to TRBJ2-1, with 10 bases identical to TRBD1. Germline CDR1 ENHRY, CDR2 SYGVKD. There are 17 residues in the CDR3. Trimming took 6 bases from V and 0 from J; bases not matched to a gene: 8. The CDR3 region is CAISSSGQGGSYNEQFF. Here the CDR3 DNA reads TGTGCCATCAGCAGCTCCGGACAGGGGGGCTCCTACAATGAGCAGTTCTTC.

The chain combines TRBV10-2 with TRBJ2-7; a weak D match, TRBD2 (6 bases). The CDR3 loop spans 14 amino acids. Trimming took 6 bases from V and 2 from J, leaving 14 bases between them. Per the germline V gene, CDR1 is WSHSY and CDR2 is SAAADI. DNA for the CDR3: TGCGCCAGCAGATGGGGACTTCCTGCCTACGAGCAGTACTTC. This gives the protein CASRWGLPAYEQYF.

This chain connects TRBV6-5 to TRBJ2-3, with 9 bases fitting TRBD1. With V trimmed by 4 bases and J by 1 base, 6 bases remained unmatched. Germline assignment: CDR1 MNHEY and CDR2 SVGAGI. This CDR3 region has 16 residues. CDR3 protein: CASSFTGGVGTDTQYF. The CDR3 coding sequence is TGTGCCAGCAGTTTCACAGGGGGCGTTGGCACAGATACGCAGTATTTT.

The CDR3 loop is CATSDLAGEAFF. The CDR3 DNA is TGTGCCACCAGTGATTTAGCCGGAGAAGCTTTCTTT. The chain combines TRBV24-1 with TRBJ1-1; D is unresolved. Germline V lookup: CDR1 KGHDR, CDR2 SFDVKD. Deletions cut 1 base from V and 8 bases from J, with 7 bases between. CDR3 length: 12 amino acids.

This chain uses TRBV19 with TRBJ1-4; possible D gene TRBD1, 6 bases. Per germline, CDR1 LNHDA and CDR2 SQIVND (reference sequence). The V gene lost 3 bases and the J gene lost 5 bases, with 16 bases spanning the gap. The CDR3 covers 16 residues. CDR3 in DNA: TGTGCCAGTAGTATTGGCAGGGGAGGGCCAAATGAAAAACTGTTTTTT. The encoded protein is CASSIGRGGPNEKLFF.

The chain uses TRBV2 and TRBJ2-1; D perhaps matches TRBD1 (6 bases). Germline V lookup: CDR1 SNHLY, CDR2 FYNNEI. The CDR3 consists of 16 residues. Trimming took 2 bases from V and 2 from J, leaving 13 bases between them. CDR3 nucleotide sequence: TGTGCCAGCAGTGAAAGGGGGACCGAGACCTACAATGAGCAGTTCTTC. Translating gives CASSERGTETYNEQFF.

The V and J genes are TRBV10-1 and TRBJ1-1; maybe TRBD1 (6 bases). Trimming removed 3 bases from V and 4 bases from J, with 12 bases in between. From germline, CDR1 is WNHNN and CDR2 SYGVQD (reference sequence). This CDR3 is 14 amino acids long. CDR3 loop: CASSDPGHGTEAFF. For the CDR3, the DNA is TGCGCCAGCAGTGATCCGGGACACGGCACTGAAGCTTTCTTT.

The chain is built from TRBV6-1 and TRBJ2-7, with D possibly matching TRBD1 (6 bases). V was cut by 0 bases and J by 2 bases, with 14 bases left in between. Germline V gene lookup returns CDR1 MNHNS and CDR2 SASEGT. This CDR3 has 16 residues. The CDR3 coding sequence is TGTGCCAGCAGTGAAGCGGGCAGGGGCAATCCCTACGAGCAGTACTTC. It yields the protein CASSEAGRGNPYEQYF.

The chain carries TRBV11-2 and TRBJ2-7; D unclear. The CDR3 has 12 amino acids. Germline lookup yields CDR1 SGHAT and CDR2 FQNNGV. Between the trimmed V and J ends, which lost 2 bases and 3 bases, there was a span of 5 bases. The CDR3 loop reads CASSLSGYEQYF. CDR3 in DNA: TGTGCCAGCAGCTTATCCGGCTACGAGCAGTACTTC.

The chain joins TRBV5-1 to TRBJ2-1, with 10 bases fitting TRBD2. Germline CDR1 SGHRS, CDR2 YFSETQ. The CDR3 loop spans 15 amino acids. V lost 1 base and J lost 7; bases outside the gene matches: 5. The DNA for the CDR3 is TGCGCCAGCAGCTTGAATAGCGGGGGGTCGAATGAGCAGTTCTTC. Residues: CASSLNSGGSNEQFF.

The CDR3 nucleotides are TGCGCCAGCAGCCAAGGGGGGGACCCTACCGGCTATGGCTACACCTTC. Protein product: CASSQGGDPTGYGYTF. This sequence joins TRBV5-1 and TRBJ1-2, with a tentative D call TRBD1 (6 bases). V shed 4 bases and J shed 4 bases, with 20 bases lying between them. The CDR3 spans 16 residues. Germline V gives CDR1 SGHRS, CDR2 YFSETQ.

The chain is built from TRBV4-2 and TRBJ2-7, with a possible D match to TRBD1 (6 bases). Trimming took 0 bases from V and 2 from J, leaving 17 bases between them. The CDR3 has 17 amino acids. Germline loops: CDR1 LGHNA, CDR2 YNFKEQ. The CDR3 loop reads CASSQDLGSGQPYEQYF. CDR3 nucleotide sequence: TGTGCCAGCAGCCAAGATCTAGGTAGTGGACAGCCCTACGAGCAGTACTTC.

This chain links TRBV30 with TRBJ2-7; TRBD2 agrees at 8 bases. V dropped 2 bases and J dropped 4; count of bases not matched to a gene: 1. This CDR3 contains 12 residues. The germline V gene has CDR1 GTSNPN and CDR2 SVGIG (reference sequence). The CDR3 reads CAWSSSGYEQYF. Written as DNA, the CDR3 is TGTGCCTGGAGTTCTAGCGGGTACGAGCAGTACTTC.

This clone was seen a handful of times. The chain links TRBV5-1 to TRBJ1-1; a weak D match, TRBD1 (5 bases). CDR3 length: 15 residues. Germline assignment: CDR1 SGHRS and CDR2 YFSETQ. Deletions cut 0 bases from V and 1 base from J, with 10 bases between. The CDR3 sequence: CASSLVGGGNTEAFF. The CDR3 nucleotides read TGCGCCAGCAGCTTGGTAGGCGGGGGGAACACTGAAGCTTTCTTT.

This chain uses TRBV6-5 with TRBJ1-2; D is possibly TRBD1 (6 bases). The V gene's germline CDR1 is MNHEY and CDR2 SVGAGI. V dropped 4 bases and J dropped 2 bases, with 8 bases sitting between them. There are 13 residues in the CDR3. CDR3 region: CASSSQGNYGYTF. The CDR3 DNA is TGTGCCAGCAGTTCCCAGGGGAACTATGGCTACACCTTC.

The rearrangement joins TRBV5-1 to TRBJ2-7, with 7 positions matching TRBD1. Trimming at V came to 2 bases and at J to 0 bases, leaving 14 bases not matched to a gene. Germline V lookup: CDR1 SGHRS, CDR2 YFSETQ. The CDR3 sequence is 18 residues long. This chain's CDR3 is CASSLIPTTGLSSYEQYF. CDR3 nucleotide sequence: TGCGCCAGCAGCTTAATCCCAACGACAGGGCTGAGCTCCTACGAGCAGTACTTC.